Shown below are 18 T cell receptor beta chains from a single sample sequenced in a study of post-analysis software for immune sequencing data. Researchers reported that TCR beta cDNA libraries carried unique molecular identifiers. MiXCR, run by TCRdb on the PCR reads, gives a single entry per CDR3 protein. Of approximately 730,000 distinct CDR3 sequences listed, just over 45% are singletons. Points from the study as a whole: Controls had lower frequencies than patients of a few TRBV segments, which included TRBV5-6, TRBV5-1 and TRBV20-1.

The antigens of these receptors remain unknown. The sequenced sample was blood. The origin of the receptors is a girl under 18 with multiple sclerosis.

V and J are TRBV29-1 and TRBJ2-1; TRBD1 matches 9 bases. J gave up 2 bases and V 6 bases, and 5 bases lay outside the gene matches. CDR3 length: 14 residues. From germline, CDR1 is SQVTM and CDR2 ANQGSEA. As DNA, the CDR3 is TGCAGCGTCGGGGGACAGGGCCCCTACAATGAGCAGTTCTTC. Protein: CSVGGQGPYNEQFF.

The chain is built from TRBV28 and TRBJ2-3; 7 nucleotides match TRBD1. CDR1 and CDR2 from the germline V gene are MDHEN and SYDVKM. The CDR3 is 14 residues long. The V gene end was trimmed by 5 bases and the J gene end by 4 bases; junction bases not matched to a gene: 6. The CDR3 loop reads CASSTLRGPDTQYF. The CDR3 coding sequence is TGTGCCAGCAGTACACTAAGGGGGCCAGATACGCAGTATTTT.

This clonotype was observed a few times. This chain links TRBV25-1 with TRBJ2-5, with D unresolved. Trimming removed 2 bases from V and 5 bases from J, with 24 bases in between. Germline V gene data show CDR1 as MGHDK and CDR2 as SYGVNS. The CDR3 extends over 18 amino acids. CDR3 in amino acids: CASSERAATEGIKETQYF. In nucleotides, the CDR3 is TGTGCCAGCAGTGAAAGAGCCGCGACGGAAGGGATCAAGGAGACCCAGTACTTC.

The J gene is TRBJ1-2, the V gene TRBV29-1; D gene unclear. Germline V gene sequence: CDR1 SQVTM, CDR2 ANQGSEA. Trimming removed 3 bases from V and 7 bases from J, with 0 bases in between. CDR3 length: 8 amino acids. The CDR3 nucleotides are TGCAGCGTTGATGGCTACACCTTC. Amino acid sequence: CSVDGYTF.

Comment on this clonotype: One end of the junction varies from germline; a read error may be responsible. J is TRBJ2-6 and V is TRBV5-6; perhaps TRBD1 as D (5 bases). Germline lookup yields CDR1 SGHDT and CDR2 YYEEEE. CDR3 length equals 16 residues. The CDR3 DNA sequence: TGTGCCAGCAGCTTGGTAAGAGGCTCTGGGGCCAACGCCCTGACTTTC. As protein: CASSLVRGSGANALTF. Based on the CDR3 plus reference TRBV5-6 and TRBJ2-6, the full variable domain is DAGVTQSPTHLIKTRGQQVTLRCSPKSGHDTVSWYQQALGQGPQFIFQYYEEEERQRGNFPDRFSGHQFPNYSSELNVNALLLGDSALYLCASSLVRGSGANALTFGAGSRLTVL.

The V gene is TRBV20-1, the J gene TRBJ2-5; D is perhaps TRBD1 or TRBD2 (6 bases each). V shed 6 bases and J shed 0 bases, with 11 bases lying between them. The CDR3 is made up of 13 amino acids. In germline, CDR1 is DFQATT, CDR2 SNEGSKA (reference sequence). CDR3 in amino acids: CSAGGWYQETQYF. The CDR3 nucleotides are TGCAGTGCAGGGGGGTGGTACCAAGAGACCCAGTACTTC.

This sequence joins TRBV3-1 and TRBJ2-4, with 8 bases lining up with TRBD2. The CDR3 sequence is 18 residues long. Germline CDR1 reads LGHDT; CDR2 reads YNNKEL (reference sequence). V shed 1 base and J 0 bases; nucleotides not matched to a gene: 8. The CDR3 is CASSQGDGGRLAKNIQYF. DNA of the CDR3: TGTGCCAGCAGCCAAGGAGACGGCGGGAGGTTAGCCAAAAACATTCAGTACTTC.

This clonotype was seen a handful of times. The genes are TRBV27 and TRBJ2-3; TRBD1 is a possible D gene (7 bases). CDR3 size: 18 residues. V was shortened by 0 bases and J by 0 bases, with 16 bases between the two germline ends. Per the germline V gene, CDR1 is MNHEY and CDR2 is SMNVEV (reference sequence). CDR3 protein: CASSLSNWDSGSTDTQYF. The CDR3 coding sequence is TGTGCCAGCAGTTTATCGAATTGGGACAGCGGGAGCACAGATACGCAGTATTTT.

This chain links TRBV11-2 with TRBJ2-3; D call uncertain. This CDR3 is built from 14 residues. Germline CDR1 is SGHAT and CDR2 is FQNNGV. V was cut by 1 base and J by 0 bases, with 5 bases left in between. CDR3 loop: CASSLVTSTDTQYF. The CDR3 DNA is TGTGCCAGCAGCTTAGTGACTAGCACAGATACGCAGTATTTT.

V gene TRBV7-2 combines with J gene TRBJ1-5; weak D call: TRBD1 (5 bases). V was cut by 6 bases and J by 3 bases, with 15 bases left in between. Germline lookup yields CDR1 SGHTA and CDR2 FQGNSA. The CDR3 spans 15 residues. CDR3 sequence: CASRDWGTSNQPQHF. The CDR3, as DNA: TGTGCCAGCAGGGATTGGGGGACCTCCAATCAGCCCCAGCATTTT.

The chain has TRBV21-1 and TRBJ2-5; TRBD1, the table's D call, was not compared with the DNA. The end of the DNA is better explained by TRBJ2-7, so the J call may be wrong. TRBV21-1 is described as a pseudogene. The CDR3 runs 15 residues. CDR3 residues: CASSQPQGRTYEQYF. The CDR3 bases are TGTGCCAGCAGCCAACCCCAGGGTAGGACCTACGAGCAGTACTTC.

The table lists this clonotype with a few counts. This chain uses TRBV29-1 with TRBJ2-5; no clear D. The CDR3 is 13 amino acids. Per the germline V gene, CDR1 is SQVTM and CDR2 is ANQGSEA. Trimming removed 6 bases at V and 4 bases at J, with 15 bases between. DNA of the CDR3: TGCAGCGTGGGGATGGTGGAAGGAGAGACCCAGTACTTC. As protein: CSVGMVEGETQYF. The variable domain in full, completed from reference TRBV29-1 and TRBJ2-5, reads SAVISQKPSRDICQRGTSLTIQCQVDSQVTMMFWYRQQPGQSLTLIATANQGSEATYESGFVIDKFPISRPNLTFSTLTVSNMSPEDSSIYLCSVGMVEGETQYFGPGTRLLVL.

This chain connects TRBV20-1 to TRBJ2-7; TRBD1 agrees at 7 bases. Germline values: CDR1 DFQATT, CDR2 SNEGSKA (reference sequence). This CDR3 region has 13 residues. Trimming cost V 6 bases and J 2 bases; bases outside gene matches: 7. CDR3 bases: TGCAGTGCCTTGACAGGGTTAACCTACGAGCAGTACTTC. Residues: CSALTGLTYEQYF.

This clonotype was seen a few times. The CDR3 coding sequence is TGTGCCAGCAGTTACTCACCCCAGGGTCTGGGCGAAAAACTGTTTTTT. Amino acids: CASSYSPQGLGEKLFF. This chain connects TRBV6-5 to TRBJ1-4; possible D gene TRBD1, 5 bases. The ends were cut back, 0 bases at V and 8 bases at J, with 16 bases in the middle. Germline CDR1 is MNHEY and CDR2 is SVGAGI. This CDR3 has 16 residues.

In this sample, this clonotype turned up once. The chain couples TRBV2 to TRBJ1-4; TRBD1 agrees at 9 bases. The germline CDR1 and CDR2 sequences are SNHLY and FYNNEI. CDR3 length: 17 amino acids. Trimming took 4 bases from V and 8 from J; bases not matched to a gene: 14. As DNA, the CDR3 is TGTGCCAGCAGTGGACGCCGGGACAGGGAGGGTTGGGAAAAACTGTTTTTT. It translates to CASSGRRDREGWEKLFF.

The chain is built from TRBV4-2 and TRBJ2-1; 13 bases fit TRBD2. This CDR3 region has 15 residues. V gave up 5 bases and J gave up 5 bases; unmatched junction bases: 3. Germline values: CDR1 LGHNA, CDR2 YNFKEQ. Written as DNA, the CDR3 is TGTGCCAGCAGCTACGGGACTAGCGGGGACAATGAGCAGTTCTTC. Its protein product is CASSYGTSGDNEQFF.

The count of this clonotype is one. Only one base separates this from a far larger clonotype, so it likely reflects a read error. The V call is TRBV7-6, the J call TRBJ2-1; D may be TRBD2 (6 bases). CDR3 length equals 15 residues. The ends were cut back, 4 bases at V and 0 bases at J, with 10 bases in the middle. Per the germline V gene, CDR1 is SGHVS and CDR2 is FNYEAQ. The chain's CDR3 is CASSSSVSSYNEQFF. The CDR3 region has the DNA TGTGCCAGCAGCTCTAGCGTGAGCTCCTACAATGAGCAGTTCTTC.

This clonotype was detected a few times. The chain employs TRBV7-2 and TRBJ1-4, with TRBD1 matching 7 bases. Germline-derived CDR1 and CDR2 are SGHTA and FQGNSA. The J segment lost 8 bases and the V segment lost 1 base, leaving 7 bases of the junction unmatched. The CDR3 spans 15 residues. For the CDR3, the DNA is TGTGCCAGCAGCTTAGACAGGGGTTGGTCAGAAAAACTGTTTTTT. This encodes CASSLDRGWSEKLFF. Filled out from reference TRBV7-2 and TRBJ1-4, the complete variable domain reads GAGVSQSPSNKVTEKGKDVELRCDPISGHTALYWYRQSLGQGLEFLIYFQGNSAPDKSGLPSDRFSAERTGGSVSTLTIQRTQQEDSAVYLCASSLDRGWSEKLFFGSGTQLSVL.